There are many counts of the clone carrying this TCR beta chain. This specimen comes from a study of neurological immune-mediated disorders. Each CDR3 protein is one row after TCRdb ran MiXCR on the 5' RACE reads. The table has 77,000 or so distinct CDR3 sequences, around 9.9% seen once. Germline CDR1 reads SGHKS; CDR2 reads YYEKEE (reference sequence). This CDR3 is 12 amino acids long. V was clipped by 5 bases and J by 2 bases, with 8 bases between them. The V gene is TRBV5-5, the J gene TRBJ2-7, with D unclear. The receptor was derived from a man aged 45-65 years in good health. Material for sequencing was PBMCs. The CDR3 region is CASSGKTYEQYF. CDR3 coding DNA: TGTGCCAGCAGTGGCAAAACCTACGAGCAGTACTTC.